Sequencing of this T cell receptor beta chain was carried out in a study of T cell responses to AZD1222 COVID-19 vaccine. Study outcomes and limitations: At 160-218 and 743-854, vaccine-associated CD4 TCRs were dominant, and they spanned spike. Spike-specific TCRs gained breadth and depth after people received two AZD1222 doses.

Produced via immunoSEQ multiplex PCR; TCRdb's table is partial and in-frame only. The sample holds 130,000 or so clones, around nine tenths seen once. As concerns this clone: As yet, its antigen is unknown.

Here the sequenced sample was peripheral blood, taken on day 0 of MenACWY control vaccination. The TCR was taken from an adult in good health.

CDR3: CASSAGIRTDTQYF. The CDR3 nucleotides are TGTGCCAGCAGCGCCGGGATCCGCACAGATACGCAGTATTTT. The genes are TRBV5-6 and TRBJ2-3, with D tentatively TRBD2 (5 bases). Germline CDR1 is SGHDT and CDR2 is YYEEEE. CDR3 length: 14 residues. V shed 4 bases and J shed 1 base, with 10 bases lying between them.